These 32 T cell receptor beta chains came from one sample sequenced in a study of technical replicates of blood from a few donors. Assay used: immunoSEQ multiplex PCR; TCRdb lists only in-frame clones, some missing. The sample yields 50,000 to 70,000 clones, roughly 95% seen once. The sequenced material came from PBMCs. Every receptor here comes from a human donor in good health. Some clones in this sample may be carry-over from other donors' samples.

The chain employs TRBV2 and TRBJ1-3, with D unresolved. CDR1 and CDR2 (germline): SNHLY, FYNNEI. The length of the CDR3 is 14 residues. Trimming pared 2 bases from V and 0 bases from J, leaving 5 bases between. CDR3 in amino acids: CASSEFISGNTIYF. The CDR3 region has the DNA TGTGCCAGCAGTGAATTTATCTCTGGAAACACCATATATTTT.

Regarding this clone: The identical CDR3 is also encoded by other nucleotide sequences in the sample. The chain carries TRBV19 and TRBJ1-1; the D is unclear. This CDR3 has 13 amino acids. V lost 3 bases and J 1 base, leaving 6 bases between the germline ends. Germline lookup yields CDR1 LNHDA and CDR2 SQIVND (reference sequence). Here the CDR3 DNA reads TGTGCCAGTAGTATTCGAGAGAACACTGAAGCTTTCTTT. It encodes CASSIRENTEAFF. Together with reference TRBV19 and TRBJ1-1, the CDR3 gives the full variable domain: DGGITQSPKYLFRKEGQNVTLSCEQNLNHDAMYWYRQDPGQGLRLIYYSQIVNDFQKGDIAEGYSVSREKKESFPLTVTSAQKNPTAFYLCASSIRENTEAFFGQGTRLTVV.

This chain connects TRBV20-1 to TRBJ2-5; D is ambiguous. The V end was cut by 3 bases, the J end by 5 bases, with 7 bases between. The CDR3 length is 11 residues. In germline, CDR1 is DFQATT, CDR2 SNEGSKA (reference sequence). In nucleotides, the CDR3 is TGCAGTGCTAGCCTAGAGGAGACCCAGTACTTC. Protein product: CSASLEETQYF.

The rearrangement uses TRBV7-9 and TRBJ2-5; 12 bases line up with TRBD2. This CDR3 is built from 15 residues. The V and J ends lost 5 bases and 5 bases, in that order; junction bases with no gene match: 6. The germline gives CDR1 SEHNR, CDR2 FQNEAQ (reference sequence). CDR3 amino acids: CASSRTSGNWETQYF. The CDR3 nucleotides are TGTGCCAGCAGCCGGACTAGCGGGAATTGGGAGACCCAGTACTTC. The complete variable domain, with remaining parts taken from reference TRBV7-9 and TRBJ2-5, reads DTGVSQNPRHKITKRGQNVTFRCDPISEHNRLYWYRQTLGQGPEFLTYFQNEAQLEKSRLLSDRFSAERPKGSFSTLEIQRTEQGDSAMYLCASSRTSGNWETQYFGPGTRLLVL.

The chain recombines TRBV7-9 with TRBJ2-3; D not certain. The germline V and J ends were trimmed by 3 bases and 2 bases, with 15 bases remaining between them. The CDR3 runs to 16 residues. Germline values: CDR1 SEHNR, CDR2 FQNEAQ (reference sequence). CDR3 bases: TGTGCCAGCAGCTTTCTTTCTGAGGATCCCACAGATACGCAGTATTTT. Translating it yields CASSFLSEDPTDTQYF.

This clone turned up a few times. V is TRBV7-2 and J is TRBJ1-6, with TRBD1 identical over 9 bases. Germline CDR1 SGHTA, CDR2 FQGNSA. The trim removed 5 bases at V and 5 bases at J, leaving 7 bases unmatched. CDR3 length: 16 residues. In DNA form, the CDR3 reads TGTGCCAGCAGCCGGACACAGGGGGCCAATAATTCACCCCTCCACTTT. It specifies CASSRTQGANNSPLHF.

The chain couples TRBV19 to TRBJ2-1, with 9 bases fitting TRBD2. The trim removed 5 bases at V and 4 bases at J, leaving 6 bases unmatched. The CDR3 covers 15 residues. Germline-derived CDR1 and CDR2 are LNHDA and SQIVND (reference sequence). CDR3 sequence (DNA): TGTGCCAGTAGTCCTACTAGCGGGCTTTACAATGAGCAGTTCTTC. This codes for CASSPTSGLYNEQFF.

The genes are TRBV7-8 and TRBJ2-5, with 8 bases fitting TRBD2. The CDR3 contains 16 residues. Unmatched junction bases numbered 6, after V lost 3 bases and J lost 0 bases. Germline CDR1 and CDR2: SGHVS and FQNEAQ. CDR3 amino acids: CASSLGSGAYQETQYF. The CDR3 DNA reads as TGTGCCAGCAGCTTGGGTAGCGGGGCGTACCAAGAGACCCAGTACTTC. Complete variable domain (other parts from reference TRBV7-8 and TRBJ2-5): GAGVSQSPRYKVAKRGQDVALRCDPISGHVSLFWYQQALGQGPEFLTYFQNEAQLDKSGLPSDRFFAERPEGSVSTLKIQRTQQEDSAVYLCASSLGSGAYQETQYFGPGTRLLVL.

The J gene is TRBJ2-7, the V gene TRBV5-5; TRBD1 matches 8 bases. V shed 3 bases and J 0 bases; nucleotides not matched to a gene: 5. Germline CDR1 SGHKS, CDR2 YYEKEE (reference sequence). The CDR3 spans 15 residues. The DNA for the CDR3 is TGTGCCAGCAGCTCGGGACAGGCGAGCTCCTACGAGCAGTACTTC. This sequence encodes CASSSGQASSYEQYF.

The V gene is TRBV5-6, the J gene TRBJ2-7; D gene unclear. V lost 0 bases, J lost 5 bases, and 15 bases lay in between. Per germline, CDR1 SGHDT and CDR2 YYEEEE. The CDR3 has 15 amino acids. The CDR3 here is CASSLVADSLHEQYF. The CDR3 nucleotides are TGTGCCAGCAGCTTGGTAGCAGATTCGCTCCACGAGCAGTACTTC. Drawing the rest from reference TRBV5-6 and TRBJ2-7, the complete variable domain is DAGVTQSPTHLIKTRGQQVTLRCSPKSGHDTVSWYQQALGQGPQFIFQYYEEEERQRGNFPDRFSGHQFPNYSSELNVNALLLGDSALYLCASSLVADSLHEQYFGPGTRLTVT.

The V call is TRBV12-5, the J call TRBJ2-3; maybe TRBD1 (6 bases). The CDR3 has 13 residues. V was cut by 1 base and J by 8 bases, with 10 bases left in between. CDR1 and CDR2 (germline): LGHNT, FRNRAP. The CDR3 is CASGLDVRGTQYF. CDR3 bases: TGTGCTAGTGGTTTGGACGTCAGGGGTACGCAGTATTTT.

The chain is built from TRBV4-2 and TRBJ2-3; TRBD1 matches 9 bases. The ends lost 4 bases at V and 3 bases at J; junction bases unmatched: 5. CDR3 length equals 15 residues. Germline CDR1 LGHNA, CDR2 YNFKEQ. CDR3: CASSPGTGTTDTQYF. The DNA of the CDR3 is TGTGCCAGCAGCCCCGGGACAGGGACAACAGATACGCAGTATTTT.

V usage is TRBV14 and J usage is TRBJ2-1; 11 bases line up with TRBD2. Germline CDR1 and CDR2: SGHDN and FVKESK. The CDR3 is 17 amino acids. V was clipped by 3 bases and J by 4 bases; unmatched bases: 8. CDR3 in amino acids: CASSHLTSGSTYNEQFF. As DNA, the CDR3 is TGTGCCAGCAGCCACTTAACTAGCGGGAGTACGTACAATGAGCAGTTCTTC.

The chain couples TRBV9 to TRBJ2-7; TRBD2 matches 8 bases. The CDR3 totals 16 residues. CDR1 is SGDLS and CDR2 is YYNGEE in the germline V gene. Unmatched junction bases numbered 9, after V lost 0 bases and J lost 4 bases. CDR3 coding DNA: TGTGCCAGCAGCGTAGAAAGCGGGAGCGGCGGGTACGAGCAGTACTTC. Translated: CASSVESGSGGYEQYF.

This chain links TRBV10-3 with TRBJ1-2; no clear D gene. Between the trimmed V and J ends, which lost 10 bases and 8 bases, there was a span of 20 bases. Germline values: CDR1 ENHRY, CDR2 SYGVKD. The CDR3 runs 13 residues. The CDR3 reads CATSPGGIGGYTF. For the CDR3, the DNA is TGTGCCACCTCGCCGGGCGGGATCGGCGGCTACACCTTC.

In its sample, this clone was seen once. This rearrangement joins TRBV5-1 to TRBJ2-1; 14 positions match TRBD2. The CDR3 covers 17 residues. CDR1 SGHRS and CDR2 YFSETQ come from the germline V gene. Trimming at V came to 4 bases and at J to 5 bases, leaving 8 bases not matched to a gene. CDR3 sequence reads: CASSRRLAGGLNNEQFF. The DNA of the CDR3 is TGCGCCAGCAGCCGTCGACTAGCGGGGGGGCTCAACAATGAGCAGTTCTTC.

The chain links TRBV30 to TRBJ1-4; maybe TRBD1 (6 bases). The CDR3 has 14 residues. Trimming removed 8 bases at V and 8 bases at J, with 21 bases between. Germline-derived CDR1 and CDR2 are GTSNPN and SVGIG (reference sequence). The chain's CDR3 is CAPDGGGLREKLFF. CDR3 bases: TGTGCCCCCGATGGGGGGGGCCTAAGGGAAAAACTGTTTTTT. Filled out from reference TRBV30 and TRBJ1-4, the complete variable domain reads SQTIHQWPATLVQPVGSPLSLECTVEGTSNPNLYWYRQAAGRGLQLLFYSVGIGQISSEVPQNLSASRPQDRQFILSSKKLLLSDSGFYLCAPDGGGLREKLFFGSGTQLSVL.

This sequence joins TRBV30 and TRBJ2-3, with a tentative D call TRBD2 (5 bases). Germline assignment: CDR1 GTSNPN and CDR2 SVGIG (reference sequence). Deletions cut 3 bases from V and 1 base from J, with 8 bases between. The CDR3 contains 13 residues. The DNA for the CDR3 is TGTGCCTGGAGAACTAGGGGCACAGATACGCAGTATTTT. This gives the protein CAWRTRGTDTQYF.

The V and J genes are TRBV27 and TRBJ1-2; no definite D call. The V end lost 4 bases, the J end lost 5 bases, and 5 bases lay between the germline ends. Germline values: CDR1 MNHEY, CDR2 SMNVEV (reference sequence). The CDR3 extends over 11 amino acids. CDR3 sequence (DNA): TGTGCCAGCAGTTCGGGTTATGGCTACACCTTC. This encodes CASSSGYGYTF.

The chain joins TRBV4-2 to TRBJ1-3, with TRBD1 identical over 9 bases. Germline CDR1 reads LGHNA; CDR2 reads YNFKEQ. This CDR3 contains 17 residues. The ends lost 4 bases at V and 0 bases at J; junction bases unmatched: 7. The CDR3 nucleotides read TGTGCCAGCAGCCCACAGGGACAGGGAAGCTCTGGAAACACCATATATTTT. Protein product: CASSPQGQGSSGNTIYF.

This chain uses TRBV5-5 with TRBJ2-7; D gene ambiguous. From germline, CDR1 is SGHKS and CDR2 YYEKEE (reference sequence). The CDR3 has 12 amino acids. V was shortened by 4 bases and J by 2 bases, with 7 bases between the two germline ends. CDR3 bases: TGTGCCAGCAGCCAGGTCCCCTACGAGCAGTACTTC. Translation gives CASSQVPYEQYF.

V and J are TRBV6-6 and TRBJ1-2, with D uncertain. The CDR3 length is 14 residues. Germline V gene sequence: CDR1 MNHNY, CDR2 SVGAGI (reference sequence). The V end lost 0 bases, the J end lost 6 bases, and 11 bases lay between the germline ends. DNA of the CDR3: TGTGCCAGCAGTTACTCTGGCGGGGAGGATGGCTACACCTTC. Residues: CASSYSGGEDGYTF.

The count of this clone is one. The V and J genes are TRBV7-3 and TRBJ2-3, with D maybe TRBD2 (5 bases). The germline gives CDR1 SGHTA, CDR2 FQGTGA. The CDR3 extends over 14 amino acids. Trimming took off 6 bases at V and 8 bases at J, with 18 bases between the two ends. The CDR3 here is CASSASASSRTQYF. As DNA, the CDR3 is TGTGCCAGCAGTGCCTCCGCTAGCAGCCGTACGCAGTATTTT.

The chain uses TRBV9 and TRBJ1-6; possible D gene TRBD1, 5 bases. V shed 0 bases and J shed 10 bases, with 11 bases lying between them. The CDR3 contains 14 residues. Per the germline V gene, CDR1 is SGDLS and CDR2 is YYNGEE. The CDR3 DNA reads TGTGCCAGCAGCGTAGGGCAGGGATACTCACCCCTCCACTTT. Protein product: CASSVGQGYSPLHF.

The CDR3 DNA sequence: TGTGCCAGCAGCCCCGGGACAGAAAATGGCTACACCTTC. Amino acid sequence: CASSPGTENGYTF. V is TRBV7-2 and J is TRBJ1-2; TRBD1 aligns across 7 bases. Germline V gene lookup returns CDR1 SGHTA and CDR2 FQGNSA. CDR3 length: 13 amino acids. Trimming cost V 5 bases and J 6 bases; bases outside gene matches: 6.

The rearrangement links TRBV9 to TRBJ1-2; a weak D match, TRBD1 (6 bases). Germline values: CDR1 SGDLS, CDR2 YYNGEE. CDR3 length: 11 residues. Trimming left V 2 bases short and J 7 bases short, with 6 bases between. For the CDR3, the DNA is TGTGCCAGCAGCGTGGGGGCTGGCTACACCTTC. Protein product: CASSVGAGYTF.

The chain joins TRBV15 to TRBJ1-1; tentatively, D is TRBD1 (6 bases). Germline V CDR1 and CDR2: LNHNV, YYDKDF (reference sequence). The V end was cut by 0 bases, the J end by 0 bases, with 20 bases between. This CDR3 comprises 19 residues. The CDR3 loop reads CATSRDLDRQGLMNTEAFF. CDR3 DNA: TGTGCCACCAGCAGAGATCTGGATCGTCAGGGGCTAATGAACACTGAAGCTTTCTTT.

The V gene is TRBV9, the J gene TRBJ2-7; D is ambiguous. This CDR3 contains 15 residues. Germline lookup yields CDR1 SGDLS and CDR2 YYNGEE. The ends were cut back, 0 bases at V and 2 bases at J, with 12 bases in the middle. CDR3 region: CASSVGRVPPYEQYF. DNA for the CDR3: TGTGCCAGCAGCGTAGGTCGGGTCCCCCCCTACGAGCAGTACTTC.

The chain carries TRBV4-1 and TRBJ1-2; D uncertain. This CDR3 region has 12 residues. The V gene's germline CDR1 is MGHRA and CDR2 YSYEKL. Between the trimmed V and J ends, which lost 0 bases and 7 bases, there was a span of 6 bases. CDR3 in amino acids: CASSQDASGYTF. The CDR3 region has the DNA TGCGCCAGCAGCCAAGACGCGAGTGGCTACACCTTC.

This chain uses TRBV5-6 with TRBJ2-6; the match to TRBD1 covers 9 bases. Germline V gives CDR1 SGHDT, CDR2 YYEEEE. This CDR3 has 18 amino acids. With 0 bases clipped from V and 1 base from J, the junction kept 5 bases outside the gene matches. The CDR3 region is CASSLVGTGMSGANVLTF. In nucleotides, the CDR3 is TGTGCCAGCAGCTTGGTGGGGACAGGGATGTCTGGGGCCAACGTCCTGACTTTC.

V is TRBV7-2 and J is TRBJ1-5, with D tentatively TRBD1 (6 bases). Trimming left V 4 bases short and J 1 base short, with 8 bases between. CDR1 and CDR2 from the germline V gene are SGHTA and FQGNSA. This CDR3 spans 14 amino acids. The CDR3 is CASSYQGSNQPQHF. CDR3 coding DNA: TGTGCCAGCAGCTATCAGGGGAGCAATCAGCCCCAGCATTTT.

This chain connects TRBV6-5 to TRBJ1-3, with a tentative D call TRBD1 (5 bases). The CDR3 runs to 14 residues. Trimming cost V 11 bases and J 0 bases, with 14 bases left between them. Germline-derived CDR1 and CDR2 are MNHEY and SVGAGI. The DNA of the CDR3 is TGTGCCGTCTCGGATGGACACTCTGGAAACACCATATATTTT. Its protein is CAVSDGHSGNTIYF.